This TCR beta chain was found in a study of identical twins. Trimming cost V 1 base and J 9 bases, with 11 bases left between them. The CDR3 extends over 13 amino acids. Healthy Caucasians provided all donations. Template switching added a universal primer site, and cDNA bore unique molecular identifiers. MiXCR, applied by TCRdb to the 5' RACE reads, yields one record per CDR3 protein. The table lists some 500,000 distinct CDR3 sequences, approximately 14% of them singletons. This clonotype showed up just a few times. The sample was also linked to a second study, of yellow fever vaccine responses in identical twins.

The rearrangement joins TRBV12-3 or TRBV12-4 to TRBJ2-3, with D perhaps TRBD1 (5 bases). The clonotype originates from a woman aged 18-29 years in good health. Sequenced: CD4+ T cells sorted from blood. CDR3 coding DNA: TGTGCCAGCAGTTTAGGGGGCATCGGGACGCAGTATTTT. Translation: CASSLGGIGTQYF.